These T cell receptor beta chains were read from a single sample in a study of identical twins. One entry per CDR3 protein, called by TCRdb with MiXCR from the 5' RACE reads. The sample consists of around 340,000 distinct CDR3 sequences, about 12% of them appearing once. These data were likewise used in another study, on yellow fever vaccine responses in identical twins.

Sequencing input: CD8+ T cells sorted from blood. Receptors were obtained from a woman aged 18-35 years in good health. Both conserved end residues are part of each CDR3. Each record gives: V gene, J gene, clone size, D gene, CDR3 protein, CDR3 DNA. D genes are given only for firm matches. Not every row has a clone size; where given, it reads once, few, many or a size class.

>TRBV4-1|TRBJ2-7|NA|NA
CASSQDRSTDEQYF
TGCGCCAGCAGCCAAGATCGGTCTACTGACGAGCAGTACTTC
>TRBV7-8|TRBJ1-2|NA|NA
CASSLVSRGDYGYTF
TGTGCCAGCAGCTTAGTATCCAGGGGAGACTATGGCTACACCTTC
>TRBV5-4|TRBJ2-1|few|NA
CASSGTGVYNEQFF
TGTGCCAGCAGCGGGACGGGGGTGTACAATGAGCAGTTCTTC
>TRBV6-5|TRBJ2-2|NA|NA
CASSYTLPPITGELFF
TGTGCCAGCAGTTACACCCTACCGCCGATCACCGGGGAGCTGTTTTTT
>TRBV24-1|TRBJ1-1|few|NA
CATSDGRVGTEAFF
TGTGCCACCAGTGACGGGCGAGTGGGCACTGAAGCTTTCTTT
>TRBV4-1|TRBJ1-1|NA|NA
CASSQEIRENTEAFF
TGCGCCAGCAGCCAAGAAATAAGAGAGAACACTGAAGCTTTCTTT
>TRBV4-1|TRBJ2-1|NA|TRBD2
CASSHFSGGVVNEQFF
TGCGCCAGCAGCCACTTTAGCGGGGGGGTGGTCAATGAGCAGTTCTTC
>TRBV7-9|TRBJ2-5|NA|TRBD2
CASSRAGVETQYF
TGTGCCAGCAGTAGGGCGGGAGTAGAGACCCAGTACTTC
>TRBV28|TRBJ2-7|many|TRBD2
CASNTEREDAYEQYF
TGTGCCAGCAATACAGAGCGGGAGGATGCCTACGAGCAGTACTTC
>TRBV12-3/TRBV12-4|TRBJ1-5|many|NA
CASSPQQGLQPQHF
TGTGCCAGCAGTCCACAACAGGGTTTGCAGCCCCAGCATTTT
>TRBV28|TRBJ1-4|few|NA
CASTPETASATNEKLFF
TGTGCCAGCACTCCCGAGACAGCGTCCGCAACTAATGAAAAACTGTTTTTT
>TRBV12-3/TRBV12-4|TRBJ1-6|few|NA
CASTLYNSPLHF
TGTGCCAGCACGCTGTATAATTCACCCCTCCACTTT
>TRBV9|TRBJ2-2|many|NA
CASSGEVRELFF
TGTGCCAGCAGCGGGGAGGTCCGGGAGCTGTTTTTT
>TRBV4-1|TRBJ2-3|NA|TRBD2
CASSQALAGGTDTQYF
TGCGCCAGCAGCCAAGCTCTAGCGGGTGGCACAGATACGCAGTATTTT
>TRBV20-1|TRBJ2-7|NA|TRBD2
CSARDSTSGSPYEQYF
TGCAGTGCTAGAGATAGTACTAGCGGGAGTCCCTACGAGCAGTACTTC
>TRBV11-1|TRBJ2-3|NA|NA
CASSTWTDRADTQYF
TGTGCCAGCAGCACCTGGACCGATAGGGCAGATACGCAGTATTTT
>TRBV5-1|TRBJ2-7|few|TRBD1
CASSRIGDRPYEQYF
TGCGCCAGCAGCCGGATTGGGGACAGGCCCTACGAGCAGTACTTC
>TRBV5-1|TRBJ2-1|few|NA
CASSLWGWGLYREQFF
TGCGCCAGCAGCTTGTGGGGCTGGGGGCTCTACCGAGAGCAGTTCTTC
>TRBV3-1|TRBJ2-2|NA|NA
CASSQVGRAGELFF
TGTGCCAGCAGCCAAGTGGGCCGGGCCGGGGAGCTGTTTTTT
>TRBV20-1|TRBJ2-1|few|NA
CSARKQGLEQFF
TGCAGTGCTAGAAAACAGGGTCTTGAGCAGTTCTTC
>TRBV25-1|TRBJ2-1|few|TRBD2
CASSEGGPTSPGWYNEQFF
TGTGCCAGCAGTGAAGGAGGTCCGACTAGCCCCGGTTGGTACAATGAGCAGTTCTTC
>TRBV20-1|TRBJ2-1|NA|TRBD1
CSARDWDRGGNEQFF
TGCAGTGCTAGAGACTGGGACAGGGGTGGCAATGAGCAGTTCTTC
>TRBV7-9|TRBJ2-3|NA|NA
CASTPRSDTQYF
TGTGCCAGCACCCCTCGATCAGATACGCAGTATTTT
>TRBV2|TRBJ1-1|NA|NA
CASNSLLTEAFF
TGTGCCAGCAACAGCCTACTCACTGAAGCTTTCTTT
>TRBV12-3/TRBV12-4|TRBJ2-5|NA|NA
CASRGGNQETQYF
TGTGCCAGCCGAGGGGGAAACCAAGAGACCCAGTACTTC
>TRBV19|TRBJ2-1|NA|NA
CASSTAPSGGVQFF
TGTGCCAGTAGTACAGCCCCCTCGGGGGGCGTACAGTTCTTC
>TRBV12-3/TRBV12-4|TRBJ2-1|NA|NA
CASRLKGPRSNEQFF
TGTGCCAGCAGACTAAAGGGACCAAGGAGCAATGAGCAGTTCTTC
>TRBV2|TRBJ2-3|NA|TRBD2
CASSELSGGPNTQYF
TGTGCCAGCAGTGAGCTTAGCGGGGGGCCCAATACGCAGTATTTT
>TRBV12-3/TRBV12-4|TRBJ2-3|few|NA
CASSLKGDTQYF
TGTGCCAGCAGTTTAAAGGGGGATACGCAGTATTTT
>TRBV4-1|TRBJ1-1|few|NA
CASSQARKSEAFF
TGCGCCAGCAGCCAAGCCCGGAAGTCTGAAGCTTTCTTT
>TRBV10-3|TRBJ2-7|NA|TRBD2
CAISDTSGRAGNEQYF
TGTGCCATCAGTGACACTAGCGGGAGGGCCGGGAACGAGCAGTACTTC
>TRBV28|TRBJ2-5|NA|TRBD1
CASSLPQGKETQYF
TGTGCCAGCAGTTTACCACAGGGGAAAGAGACCCAGTACTTC
>TRBV2|TRBJ2-7|few|TRBD1
CASRQDRGLDEQYF
TGTGCCAGCAGACAGGACAGGGGGCTAGACGAGCAGTACTTC
>TRBV10-3|TRBJ2-3|few|TRBD1
CAITTGQGAIDTQYF
TGTGCCATCACCACAGGACAGGGGGCGATAGATACGCAGTATTTT
>TRBV11-2|TRBJ2-5|many|NA
CASSLTPVGQETQYF
TGTGCCAGCAGCTTAACTCCTGTGGGGCAAGAGACCCAGTACTTC
>TRBV20-1|TRBJ2-1|few|TRBD2
CSARGLAGYYNEQFF
TGCAGTGCTAGAGGATTAGCGGGATACTACAATGAGCAGTTCTTC
>TRBV5-1|TRBJ2-7|few|TRBD1
CASSRTGDWTYEQYF
TGCGCCAGCAGCCGAACAGGGGATTGGACCTACGAGCAGTACTTC
>TRBV20-1|TRBJ2-1|NA|TRBD2
CSARESSGSSRAYNEQFF
TGCAGTGCTAGAGAGAGTAGCGGGAGCTCTAGGGCCTACAATGAGCAGTTCTTC
>TRBV7-9|TRBJ2-5|few|NA
CASSLEAGASETQYF
TGTGCCAGCAGCTTAGAAGCAGGGGCCTCGGAGACCCAGTACTTC
>TRBV6-4|TRBJ1-5|NA|TRBD1
CASSDLGDRASNQPQHF
TGTGCCAGCAGTGACTTGGGGGACAGGGCAAGCAATCAGCCCCAGCATTTT
>TRBV7-2|TRBJ2-7|NA|NA
CASSRRQLPYEQYF
TGTGCCAGCAGCCGACGGCAACTGCCCTACGAGCAGTACTTC
>TRBV7-9|TRBJ2-5|few|TRBD1
CASSLVTGGRETQYF
TGTGCCAGCAGCTTAGTTACAGGGGGCCGGGAGACCCAGTACTTC
>TRBV20-1|TRBJ1-1|NA|NA
CSAEQNTEAFF
TGCAGTGCAGAACAGAACACTGAAGCTTTCTTT
>TRBV6-4|TRBJ2-5|few|NA
CASSAGQETQYF
TGTGCCAGCAGTGCGGGTCAGGAGACCCAGTACTTC
>TRBV7-9|TRBJ2-2|few|TRBD1
CASTNRTGGFGELFF
TGTGCCAGCACAAACCGGACAGGGGGCTTCGGGGAGCTGTTTTTT
>TRBV29-1|TRBJ1-1|many|NA
CSGGRLNTEAFF
TGCAGCGGAGGACGGTTAAACACTGAAGCTTTCTTT
>TRBV10-2|TRBJ2-2|NA|TRBD2
CASRSPGLAGGSTGELFF
TGCGCCAGCAGGTCCCCGGGACTAGCGGGGGGTAGCACCGGGGAGCTGTTTTTT
>TRBV4-1|TRBJ2-7|NA|NA
CASSQGGSNYEQYF
TGCGCCAGCAGCCAAGGGGGGAGTAACTACGAGCAGTACTTC
>TRBV3-1|TRBJ2-2|few|TRBD2
CASSQAPRGRVPAGELFF
TGTGCCAGCAGCCAAGCCCCTCGCGGGAGGGTCCCTGCCGGGGAGCTGTTTTTT
>TRBV20-1|TRBJ2-7|NA|TRBD1
CSASPITGTALYEQYF
TGCAGTGCTAGCCCAATAACCGGGACAGCTTTATACGAGCAGTACTTC
>TRBV12-3/TRBV12-4|TRBJ2-2|NA|NA
CASSPAPFDTGELFF
TGTGCCAGCTCCCCGGCTCCTTTCGACACCGGGGAGCTGTTTTTT
>TRBV7-8|TRBJ2-1|NA|TRBD1
CASSLGQSDWDEQFF
TGTGCCAGCAGCCTGGGACAGAGCGATTGGGATGAGCAGTTCTTC
>TRBV18|TRBJ2-1|NA|NA
CASSLTSGRGNEQFF
TGTGCCAGCTCACTCACATCCGGGAGAGGGAATGAGCAGTTCTTC
>TRBV20-1|TRBJ2-1|few|NA
CRGGGSYNEQFF
TGCCGTGGTGGCGGTAGTTACAATGAGCAGTTCTTC
>TRBV27|TRBJ2-3|NA|TRBD1
CASSLGQGAVDTQYF
TGTGCCAGCAGTTTAGGACAGGGGGCGGTAGATACGCAGTATTTT
>TRBV7-9|TRBJ2-7|few|TRBD1
CASSNTGQGYYEQYF
TGTGCCAGCAGCAACACGGGACAGGGTTACTACGAGCAGTACTTC
>TRBV7-9|TRBJ2-3|few|NA
CASSLGGQSTDTQYF
TGTGCCAGCAGCTTAGGCGGACAAAGCACAGATACGCAGTATTTT
>TRBV28|TRBJ2-5|few|TRBD2
CASSPGIGLAPPWTQYF
TGTGCCAGCAGCCCCGGCATCGGACTAGCGCCTCCATGGACCCAGTACTTC
>TRBV28|TRBJ1-6|NA|TRBD1
CASRRTGDRPLHF
TGTGCCAGCAGGAGGACAGGGGATCGGCCCCTCCACTTT